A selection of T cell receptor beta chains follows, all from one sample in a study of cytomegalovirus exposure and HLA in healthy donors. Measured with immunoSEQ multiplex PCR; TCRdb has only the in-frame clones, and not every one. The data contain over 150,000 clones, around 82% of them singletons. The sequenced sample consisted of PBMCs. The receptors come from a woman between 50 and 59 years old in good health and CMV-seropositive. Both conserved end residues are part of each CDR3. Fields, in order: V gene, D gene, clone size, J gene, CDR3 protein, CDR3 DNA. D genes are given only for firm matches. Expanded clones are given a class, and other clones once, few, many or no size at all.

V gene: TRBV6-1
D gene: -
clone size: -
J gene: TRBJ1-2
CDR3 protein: CASSAGQGPGYGYTF
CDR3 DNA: TGTGCCAGCAGTGCCGGCCAGGGCCCAGGCTATGGCTACACCTTC

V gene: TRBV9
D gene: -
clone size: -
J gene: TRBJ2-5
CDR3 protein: CASSPGEQGGETQYF
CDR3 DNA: TGTGCCAGCAGCCCAGGGGAACAGGGAGGGGAGACCCAGTACTTC

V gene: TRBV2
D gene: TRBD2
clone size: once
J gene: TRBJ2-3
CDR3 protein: CASSERGGITDTQYF
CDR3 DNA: TGTGCCAGCAGTGAACGGGGGGGGATCACAGATACGCAGTATTTT

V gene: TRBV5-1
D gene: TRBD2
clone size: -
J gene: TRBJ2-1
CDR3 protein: CASSFSSGGFNEQFF
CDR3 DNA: TGCGCCAGCAGCTTCTCTAGCGGGGGGTTCAATGAGCAGTTCTTC

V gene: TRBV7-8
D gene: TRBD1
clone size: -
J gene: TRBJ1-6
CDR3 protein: CASSWDSSRSSPLHF
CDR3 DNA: TGTGCCAGCAGCTGGGACAGCAGTAGGAGTTCACCCCTCCACTTT

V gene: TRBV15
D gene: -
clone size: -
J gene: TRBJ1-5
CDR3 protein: CATSRVQTWGYSNQPQHF
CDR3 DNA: TGTGCCACCAGCAGAGTACAGACCTGGGGCTATAGCAATCAGCCCCAGCATTTT

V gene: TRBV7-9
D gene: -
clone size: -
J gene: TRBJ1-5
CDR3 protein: CSVSLNSPSNQPQHF
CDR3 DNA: TGTTCCGTTTCGTTGAACAGTCCTAGCAATCAGCCCCAGCATTTT

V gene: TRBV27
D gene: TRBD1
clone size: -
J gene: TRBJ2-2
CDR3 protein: CASSLRRQGTNTGELFF
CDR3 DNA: TGTGCCAGCAGTTTAAGGAGACAGGGAACCAACACCGGGGAGCTGTTTTTT

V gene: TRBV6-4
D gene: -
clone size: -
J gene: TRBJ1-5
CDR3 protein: CASSQDSSNQPQHF
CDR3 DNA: TGTGCCAGCAGCCAGGACAGTAGCAATCAGCCCCAGCATTTT

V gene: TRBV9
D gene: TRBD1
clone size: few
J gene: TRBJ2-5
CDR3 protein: CASSFTTGDAETQYF
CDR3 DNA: TGTGCCAGCAGCTTTACGACAGGGGACGCAGAGACCCAGTACTTC

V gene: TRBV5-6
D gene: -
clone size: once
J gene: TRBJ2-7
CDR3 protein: CASSLYLSYEQYF
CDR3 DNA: TGTGCCAGCAGCTTATACCTCTCCTACGAGCAGTACTTC

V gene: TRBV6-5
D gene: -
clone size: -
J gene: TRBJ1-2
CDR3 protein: CASRSGFANYGYTF
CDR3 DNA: TGTGCCAGCAGGTCGGGATTCGCTAACTATGGCTACACCTTC

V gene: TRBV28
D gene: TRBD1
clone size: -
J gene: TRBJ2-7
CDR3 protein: CASSSFRQGGYEQYF
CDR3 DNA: TGTGCCAGCAGTTCCTTTAGACAGGGGGGGTACGAGCAGTACTTC

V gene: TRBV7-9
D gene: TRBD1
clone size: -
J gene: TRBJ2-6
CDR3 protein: CASRGTGESSGANVLTF
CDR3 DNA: TGTGCCAGCAGGGGGACAGGGGAGAGCTCTGGGGCCAACGTCCTGACTTTC

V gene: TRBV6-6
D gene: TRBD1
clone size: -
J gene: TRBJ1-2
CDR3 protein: CASSYLLGQGGAGYTF
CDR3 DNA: TGTGCCAGCAGTTACTTACTTGGACAGGGCGGCGCTGGCTACACCTTC

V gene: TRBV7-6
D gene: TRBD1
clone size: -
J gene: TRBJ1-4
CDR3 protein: CASSLGQGGVTNEKLFF
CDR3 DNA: TGTGCCAGCAGCCTCGGACAGGGAGGGGTAACTAATGAAAAACTGTTTTTT

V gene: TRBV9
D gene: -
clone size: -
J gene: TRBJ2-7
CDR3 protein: CASSGRNGGYEQYF
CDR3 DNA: TGTGCCAGCAGCGGACGGAACGGGGGCTACGAGCAGTACTTC

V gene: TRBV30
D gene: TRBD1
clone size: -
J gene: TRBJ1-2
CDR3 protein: CAWSPLDRDFYGYTF
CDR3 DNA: TGTGCCTGGAGTCCCCTGGACAGGGATTTTTATGGCTACACCTTC

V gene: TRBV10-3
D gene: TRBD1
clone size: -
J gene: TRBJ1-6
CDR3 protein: CAISTGTGSSPLHF
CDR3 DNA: TGTGCCATCAGTACCGGGACAGGGAGCTCACCCCTCCACTTT

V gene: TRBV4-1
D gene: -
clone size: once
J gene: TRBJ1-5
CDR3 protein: CASSQVLGPQHF
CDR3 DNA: TGCGCCAGCAGCCAAGTGCTAGGGCCCCAGCATTTT

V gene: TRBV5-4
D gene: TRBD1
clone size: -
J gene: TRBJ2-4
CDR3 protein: CASSMGQGGNIQYF
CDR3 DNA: TGTGCCAGCAGCATGGGACAGGGAGGAAACATTCAGTACTTC

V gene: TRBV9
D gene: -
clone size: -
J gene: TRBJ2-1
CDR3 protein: CASSLRTAGSSYNEQFF
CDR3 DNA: TGTGCCAGCAGCCTACGTACTGCGGGTTCCTCCTACAATGAGCAGTTCTTC

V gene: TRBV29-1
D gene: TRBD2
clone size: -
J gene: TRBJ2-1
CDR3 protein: CSGTSGGASEQFF
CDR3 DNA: TGCAGCGGCACTAGCGGGGGGGCCTCTGAGCAGTTCTTC

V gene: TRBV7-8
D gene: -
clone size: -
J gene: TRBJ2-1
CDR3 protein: CASSLGRGLAITAAYNEQFF
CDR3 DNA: TGTGCCAGCAGCTTAGGGCGCGGGCTAGCGATTACGGCGGCGTACAATGAGCAGTTCTTC

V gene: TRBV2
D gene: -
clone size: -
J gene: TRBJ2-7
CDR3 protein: CASRARQSSYEQYF
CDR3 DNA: TGTGCCAGCAGGGCCAGGCAGAGCTCCTACGAGCAGTACTTC

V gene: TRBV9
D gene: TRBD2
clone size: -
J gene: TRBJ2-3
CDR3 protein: CASSVSGGAGTDTQYF
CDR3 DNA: TGTGCCAGCAGCGTGAGCGGGGGGGCGGGCACAGATACGCAGTATTTT

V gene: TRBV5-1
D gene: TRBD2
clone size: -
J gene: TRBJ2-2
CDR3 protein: CASRPGGANTGELFF
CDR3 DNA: TGCGCCAGCAGGCCTGGGGGGGCGAACACCGGGGAGCTGTTTTTT

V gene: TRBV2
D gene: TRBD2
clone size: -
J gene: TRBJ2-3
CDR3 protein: CASSISGGGGDTQYF
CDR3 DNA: TGTGCCAGCAGTATCAGCGGGGGGGGAGGAGATACGCAGTATTTT

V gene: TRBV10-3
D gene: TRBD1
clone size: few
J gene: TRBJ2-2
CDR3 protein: CAISPGTGFTTGELFF
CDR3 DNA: TGTGCCATCAGCCCCGGGACAGGGTTTACTACCGGGGAGCTGTTTTTT

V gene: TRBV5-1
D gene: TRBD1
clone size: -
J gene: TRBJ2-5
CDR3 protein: CASSLGDRDIETQYF
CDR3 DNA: TGCGCCAGCAGCTTGGGGGACAGGGATATCGAGACCCAGTACTTC

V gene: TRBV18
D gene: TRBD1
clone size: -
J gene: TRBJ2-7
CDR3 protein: CASSAPGQGFHEQYF
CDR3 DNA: TGTGCCAGCTCGGCACCGGGACAGGGGTTCCACGAGCAGTACTTC

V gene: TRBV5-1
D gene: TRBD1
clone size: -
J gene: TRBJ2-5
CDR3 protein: CASSLRQGEETQYF
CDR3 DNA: TGCGCCAGCAGCTTGAGACAGGGAGAAGAGACCCAGTACTTC

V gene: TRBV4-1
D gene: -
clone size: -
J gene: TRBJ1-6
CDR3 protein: CASSPGRGLDSPLHF
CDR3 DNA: TGCGCCAGCAGCCCTGGACGAGGGTTGGATTCACCCCTCCACTTT

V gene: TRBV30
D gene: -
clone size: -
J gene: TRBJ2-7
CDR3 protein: CAWSVGGASEQYF
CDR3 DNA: TGTGCCTGGAGTGTAGGGGGAGCTTCCGAGCAGTACTTC

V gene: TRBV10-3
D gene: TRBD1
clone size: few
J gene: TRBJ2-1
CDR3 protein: CASAGQDSNNEQFF
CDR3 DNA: TGTGCCAGCGCGGGACAGGACTCGAACAATGAGCAGTTCTTC

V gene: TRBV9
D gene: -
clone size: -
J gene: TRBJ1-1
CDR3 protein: CASSVAPRGTEAFF
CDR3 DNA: TGTGCCAGCAGCGTAGCACCACGGGGCACTGAAGCTTTCTTT

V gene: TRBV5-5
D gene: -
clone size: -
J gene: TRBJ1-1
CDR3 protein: CASSRSTVEAFF
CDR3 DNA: TGTGCCAGCAGCCGTTCGACAGTTGAAGCTTTCTTT

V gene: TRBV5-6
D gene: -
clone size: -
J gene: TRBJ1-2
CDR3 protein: CASSLGPVAYGYTF
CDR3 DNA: TGTGCCAGCAGCTTGGGCCCAGTAGCCTATGGCTACACCTTC

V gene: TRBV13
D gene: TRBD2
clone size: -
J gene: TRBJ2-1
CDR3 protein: CASSLAGTSGTNEQFF
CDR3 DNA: TGTGCCAGCAGCTTAGCCGGGACTAGCGGAACCAATGAGCAGTTCTTC

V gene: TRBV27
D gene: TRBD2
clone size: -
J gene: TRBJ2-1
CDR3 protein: CASGLYGGAYNEQFF
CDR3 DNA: TGTGCCAGCGGCCTCTACGGGGGGGCCTACAATGAGCAGTTCTTC

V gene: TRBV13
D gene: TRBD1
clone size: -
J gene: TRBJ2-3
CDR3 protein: CASTYRKGQNTDTQYF
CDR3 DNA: TGTGCCAGCACTTATCGGAAGGGACAGAACACAGATACGCAGTATTTT

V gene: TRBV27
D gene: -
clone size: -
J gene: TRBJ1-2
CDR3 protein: CASSDRANYGYTF
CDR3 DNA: TGTGCCAGCAGTGACAGAGCTAACTATGGCTACACCTTC

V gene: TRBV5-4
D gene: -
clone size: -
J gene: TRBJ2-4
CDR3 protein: CASSLGTAKNIQYF
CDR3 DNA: TGTGCCAGCAGCTTGGGGACAGCTAAAAACATTCAGTACTTC

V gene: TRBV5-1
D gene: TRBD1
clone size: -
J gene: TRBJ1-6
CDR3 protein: CASGLDGQGTGNSPLHF
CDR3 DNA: TGCGCCAGCGGCTTAGATGGACAGGGAACGGGGAATTCACCCCTCCACTTT

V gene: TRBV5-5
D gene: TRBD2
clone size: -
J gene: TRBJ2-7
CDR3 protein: CASSLATSGTYEQYF
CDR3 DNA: TGTGCCAGCAGCTTGGCCACTAGCGGTACCTACGAGCAGTACTTC

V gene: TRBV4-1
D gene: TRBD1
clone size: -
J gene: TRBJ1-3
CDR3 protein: CASSQLTGVGNTIYF
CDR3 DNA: TGCGCCAGCAGCCAACTCACAGGGGTGGGAAACACCATATATTTT

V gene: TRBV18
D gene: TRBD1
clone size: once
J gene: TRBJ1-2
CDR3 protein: CASSSFHTSGTGLGGYTF
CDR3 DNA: TGTGCCAGCTCATCGTTTCACACTTCCGGGACAGGGTTGGGAGGCTACACCTTC

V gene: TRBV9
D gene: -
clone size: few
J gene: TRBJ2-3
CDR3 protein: CASSVWTASTDTQYF
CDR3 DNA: TGTGCCAGCAGCGTATGGACAGCTAGCACAGATACGCAGTATTTT

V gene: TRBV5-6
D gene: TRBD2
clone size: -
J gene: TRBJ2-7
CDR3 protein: CASSRPSGASSYEQYF
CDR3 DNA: TGTGCCAGCAGCCGTCCTAGCGGGGCAAGCTCCTACGAGCAGTACTTC

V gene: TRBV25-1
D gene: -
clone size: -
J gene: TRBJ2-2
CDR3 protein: CASSDQPSPRGELFF
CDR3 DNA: TGTGCCAGCAGTGATCAACCGTCACCACGGGGGGAGCTGTTTTTT

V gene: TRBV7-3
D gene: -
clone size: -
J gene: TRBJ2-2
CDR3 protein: CASSSTDTGELFF
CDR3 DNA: TGTGCCAGCAGCTCGACAGACACCGGGGAGCTGTTTTTT

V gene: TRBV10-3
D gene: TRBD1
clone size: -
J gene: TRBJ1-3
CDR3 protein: CAIGTAGNTIYF
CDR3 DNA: TGTGCCATCGGGACAGCTGGAAACACCATATATTTT

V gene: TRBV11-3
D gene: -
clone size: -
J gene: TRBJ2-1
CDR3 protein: CASSLVGGAEQFF
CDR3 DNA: TGTGCCAGCAGCTTGGTAGGGGGAGCGGAGCAGTTCTTC

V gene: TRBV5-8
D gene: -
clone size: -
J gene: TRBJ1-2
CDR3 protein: CASSSPLPTADGYTF
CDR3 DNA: TGTGCCAGCAGCTCCCCCCTCCCTACGGCGGATGGCTACACCTTC

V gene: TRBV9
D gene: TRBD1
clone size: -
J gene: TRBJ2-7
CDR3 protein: CASTPYPGQGANEQYF
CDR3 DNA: TGTGCCAGCACCCCATATCCGGGACAGGGGGCCAACGAGCAGTACTTC

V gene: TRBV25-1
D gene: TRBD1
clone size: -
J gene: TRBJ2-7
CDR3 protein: CASTTGGLYEQYF
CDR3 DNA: TGTGCCAGCACAACAGGGGGCCTCTACGAGCAGTACTTC

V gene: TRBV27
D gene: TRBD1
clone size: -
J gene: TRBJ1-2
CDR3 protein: CASSPGTGGEYGYTF
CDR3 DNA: TGTGCCAGCAGTCCAGGGACAGGGGGTGAATATGGCTACACCTTC

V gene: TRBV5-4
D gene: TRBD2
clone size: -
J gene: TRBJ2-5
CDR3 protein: CASSPAGAGGLLETQYF
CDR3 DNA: TGTGCCAGCAGCCCCGCGGGGGCGGGGGGGCTATTGGAGACCCAGTACTTC

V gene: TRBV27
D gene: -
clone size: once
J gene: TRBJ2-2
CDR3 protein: CASSWGLTGELFF
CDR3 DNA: TGTGCCAGCAGCTGGGGGCTCACCGGGGAGCTGTTTTTT